These T cell receptor beta chains were read from a single sample in a study of T cell changes during pregnancy in multiple sclerosis. Clones were read by immunoSEQ multiplex PCR, and TCRdb kept only the in-frame ones, dropping some. The sample has tens of thousands of clones, 85% to 95% seen once. This sample comprised CD8+ T cells from peripheral blood mononuclear cells, obtained in the third trimester of pregnancy. These receptor sequences come from a female donor with multiple sclerosis, enrolled in a pregnancy study. CDR3s include the opening cysteine and the closing phenylalanine or tryptophan. A D gene is named only where the DNA matches it firmly. Where a row states a size, it is once, few, many or the class of an expanded clone; other rows omit it.

J: TRBJ2-7; D: TRBD2; size: .; V: TRBV10-3; DNA: TGTGCCATCAGTGAGTCGAGCTCACTGGACTGGGCTAGCGGGATCCCCTACGAGCAGTACTTC; CDR3: CAISESSSLDWASGIPYEQYF
J: TRBJ2-7; D: .; size: .; V: TRBV21-1; DNA: TGTGCCAGCAGCAACAACGCTAGCGGGGGAAACGAGCAGTACTTC; CDR3: CASSNNASGGNEQYF
J: TRBJ2-1; D: .; size: .; V: TRBV28; DNA: TGTGCCAGCAGTTTTACAGTCTCCTACAATGAGCAGTTCTTC; CDR3: CASSFTVSYNEQFF
J: TRBJ2-7; D: .; size: large; V: TRBV7-9; DNA: TGTGCCAGCAGCCCAACCGGGGGACTGCTCGAGCAGTACTTC; CDR3: CASSPTGGLLEQYF
J: TRBJ1-2; D: TRBD1; size: .; V: TRBV29-1; DNA: TGCAGCGTTGACGGGGGCCAGGGGGCAGGTGGCTACACCTTC; CDR3: CSVDGGQGAGGYTF
J: TRBJ2-5; D: .; size: once; V: TRBV4-1; DNA: TGCGCCAGCAGCCACGCCCGACAGGGGAGGGAAGAGACCCAGTACTTC; CDR3: CASSHARQGREETQYF
J: TRBJ2-6; D: .; size: .; V: TRBV27; DNA: TGTGCCAGCAGTTTATCACAGCCTGGGGCCAACGTCCTGACTTTC; CDR3: CASSLSQPGANVLTF
J: TRBJ2-1; D: .; size: .; V: TRBV5-4; DNA: TGTGCCAGCAGCTTCTCGGACAGAACGTACAATGAGCAGTTCTTC; CDR3: CASSFSDRTYNEQFF
J: TRBJ2-7; D: TRBD2; size: .; V: TRBV27; DNA: TGTGCCAGCTCACCTGCCGCGGGAGAGGTCCCATCCGAGCAGTACTTC; CDR3: CASSPAAGEVPSEQYF
J: TRBJ1-1; D: .; size: .; V: TRBV7-6; DNA: TGTGCCAGCAGCCCACGCGCCTGGGGGCCCGGGAACACTGAAGCTTTCTTT; CDR3: CASSPRAWGPGNTEAFF
J: TRBJ2-2; D: TRBD1; size: .; V: TRBV7-6; DNA: TGTGCCAGCAGCTTTGGACAGGGGCGGGGCACCGGGGAGCTGTTTTTT; CDR3: CASSFGQGRGTGELFF
J: TRBJ1-1; D: .; size: .; V: TRBV7-2; DNA: TGTGCCAGCAGCTTAGCAGGACTGATGAACACTGAAGCTTTCTTT; CDR3: CASSLAGLMNTEAFF
J: TRBJ2-3; D: .; size: .; V: TRBV27; DNA: TGTGCCAGCAGTTTACTACTAGGAGAGGCCCCCACAGATACGCAGTATTTT; CDR3: CASSLLLGEAPTDTQYF
J: TRBJ2-2; D: TRBD1; size: .; V: TRBV6-1; DNA: TGTGCCAGCAGTGCAAATCCGGGACAGGGGTCCGGGGAGCTGTTTTTT; CDR3: CASSANPGQGSGELFF
J: TRBJ2-1; D: .; size: .; V: TRBV7-9; DNA: TGTGCCAGCAGCCCTGTTAGCTCCTACAATGAGCAGTTCTTC; CDR3: CASSPVSSYNEQFF
J: TRBJ2-1; D: TRBD2; size: .; V: TRBV4-3; DNA: TGCGCCAGCAGCCAAGACCTTACCGCGGGGGTTGAGCAGTTCTTC; CDR3: CASSQDLTAGVEQFF
J: TRBJ2-1; D: TRBD2; size: .; V: TRBV9; DNA: TGTGCCAGCAGCGGTAGCGGGGTGCTCAATGAGCAGTTCTTC; CDR3: CASSGSGVLNEQFF
J: TRBJ2-1; D: .; size: .; V: TRBV4-3; DNA: TGCGCCAGCAGCCAAGTTCCAAGGGGCGCGAATGAGCAGTTCTTC; CDR3: CASSQVPRGANEQFF
J: TRBJ2-1; D: TRBD1; size: .; V: TRBV7-8; DNA: TGTGCCAGCAGCTGGACAGGGGGAAATGAGCAGTTCTTC; CDR3: CASSWTGGNEQFF
J: TRBJ1-5; D: TRBD1; size: .; V: TRBV4-3; DNA: TGCGCCAGCAGCCTTGGGACAGGGGGAAATCAGCCCCAGCATTTT; CDR3: CASSLGTGGNQPQHF
J: TRBJ2-1; D: TRBD2; size: .; V: TRBV27; DNA: TGTGCCAGCAGGCCTAGCGGAAATGAGCAGTTCTTC; CDR3: CASRPSGNEQFF
J: TRBJ2-5; D: TRBD2; size: .; V: TRBV27; DNA: TGTGCCAGCAGCTATAAGAGCCTAGCGGGGAGAAGACAAGAGACCCAGTACTTC; CDR3: CASSYKSLAGRRQETQYF
J: TRBJ2-3; D: .; size: once; V: TRBV7-8; DNA: TGTGCCAGCAGCTTAGGTCTTTACCGGGGAAACACAGATACGCAGTATTTT; CDR3: CASSLGLYRGNTDTQYF
J: TRBJ2-5; D: TRBD2; size: .; V: TRBV10-2; DNA: TGCGCCAGCACCTCCGGACTAGAAGAGACCCAGTACTTC; CDR3: CASTSGLEETQYF
J: TRBJ1-1; D: .; size: few; V: TRBV30; DNA: TGTGCCACCCTGAGGGGGACTGAAGCTTTCTTT; CDR3: CATLRGTEAFF
J: TRBJ2-2; D: TRBD2; size: .; V: TRBV6-6; DNA: TGTGCCAGCAGTTGGACTAGCGGGGGGGCCGGGGAGCTGTTTTTT; CDR3: CASSWTSGGAGELFF
J: TRBJ2-1; D: .; size: .; V: TRBV2; DNA: TGTGCCAGCAGTGAGGGGCTGGTCCAGTTCTTC; CDR3: CASSEGLVQFF
J: TRBJ2-7; D: TRBD1; size: once; V: TRBV5-4; DNA: TGTGCCAGCAGCCGACAGGGGGCGGGCGAGCAGTACTTC; CDR3: CASSRQGAGEQYF
J: TRBJ2-1; D: .; size: .; V: TRBV9; DNA: TGTGCCAGCAGCAATACCGGGGATGAGCAGTTCTTC; CDR3: CASSNTGDEQFF
J: TRBJ2-7; D: TRBD2; size: .; V: TRBV6-5; DNA: TGTGCCAGCAGTTGGGGACTAGCGGGAGGGTCCGACGAGCAGTACTTC; CDR3: CASSWGLAGGSDEQYF
J: TRBJ2-3; D: .; size: .; V: TRBV5-7; DNA: TGTGCCAGCAGCTTGAGCCTATTAATTACAGATACGCAGTATTTT; CDR3: CASSLSLLITDTQYF
J: TRBJ1-2; D: .; size: .; V: TRBV5-4; DNA: TGTGCCAGCAGCCCCCAAGGTGGTCCCGGGGGCTATGGCTACACCTTC; CDR3: CASSPQGGPGGYGYTF
J: TRBJ2-1; D: TRBD2; size: .; V: TRBV4-3; DNA: TGCGCCAGCAGCCAAGACGGGACTAACTACAATGAGCAGTTCTTC; CDR3: CASSQDGTNYNEQFF
J: TRBJ1-3; D: .; size: .; V: TRBV2; DNA: TGTGCCAGCAGTGAGGCTCGGGAGGTTCGTGGAAACACCATATATTTT; CDR3: CASSEAREVRGNTIYF
J: TRBJ2-1; D: TRBD2; size: .; V: TRBV11-2; DNA: TGTGCCAGCAGCTTTAGACTAGCGGGAGGACCTTACAATGAGCAGTTCTTC; CDR3: CASSFRLAGGPYNEQFF
J: TRBJ1-5; D: TRBD1; size: .; V: TRBV28; DNA: TGTGCCAGCAGTTCCCGAGCAGGGGGTCGGCAGCCCCAGCATTTT; CDR3: CASSSRAGGRQPQHF
J: TRBJ1-2; D: TRBD1; size: .; V: TRBV7-9; DNA: TGTGCCAGCAGCTTAGAAGGGGGCGCGGCTAACTATGGCTACACCTTC; CDR3: CASSLEGGAANYGYTF